The clone carrying this TCR beta chain was seen many times. Its antigen is still unknown. This entry belongs to a study of T cells in Graves' hyperthyroidism and ophthalmopathy. Whole-study results and caveats: Blood also showed most of the thyroid clonotypes that were expanded above 0.001. Patients with ophthalmopathy were separated from those with stable hyperthyroidism by a 13 V-J model.

What was amplified from RNA transcripts were TCR beta CDR3 regions. The TCR CDR3 was amplified in a first-round RT-PCR using the HTBI primer set. MiXCR, run by TCRdb on the multiplex PCR reads, gives a single entry per CDR3 protein. This sample yields about half a million distinct CDR3 sequences, of which about 24% are seen a single time; 11% belongs to the top ten. Those patients with uncontrolled infection, other autoimmune disease, pregnancy or lactation were excluded. In making diagnoses, clinical symptoms, serum thyroxine and TRAb, thyroid ultrasound and orbital computed tomography were all used. Germline V gene data show CDR1 as MNHEY and CDR2 as SVGAGI. Trimming took 1 base from V and 3 from J, leaving 13 bases between them. The CDR3 consists of 15 residues.

This receptor was taken from a young woman with Graves' ophthalmopathy. Sequenced sample: blood. This chain links TRBV6-5 with TRBJ2-7; D might be TRBD2 (6 bases). CDR3 in DNA: TGTGCCAGCAGTTACTTTTCCGGGAGCTACTACGAGCAGTACTTC. It specifies CASSYFSGSYYEQYF.